Listed below are T cell receptor beta chains from one sample, sequenced in a study of cytomegalovirus exposure and HLA in healthy donors. Assay used: immunoSEQ multiplex PCR; TCRdb lists only in-frame clones, some missing. Of 140,000 or so clones in the sample, around 9.6% were seen once. Sequencing used PBMCs. These receptor sequences come from a male donor in good health and CMV-seronegative. Both conserved end residues are part of each CDR3. The order of the fields is J gene, clone size, D gene, CDR3 length, V gene, CDR3 protein, CDR3 DNA. D genes are given only for firm matches. Clone size, where shown, is once, few, many, or a class for clones that have expanded.

j_call: TRBJ2-3
clone_size: few
d_call: TRBD1
cdr3_length: 15
v_call: TRBV15
cdr3_aa: CATTLGGERWDTQYF
cdr3_nt: TGTGCGACTACCTTAGGGGGCGAGCGGTGGGATACGCAGTATTTT

j_call: TRBJ2-7
clone_size: .
d_call: TRBD1
cdr3_length: 14
v_call: TRBV9
cdr3_aa: CASSLRDRGGEQYF
cdr3_nt: TGTGCCAGCAGCCTCCGGGACAGGGGAGGGGAGCAGTACTTC

j_call: TRBJ1-2
clone_size: .
d_call: .
cdr3_length: 15
v_call: TRBV6-8
cdr3_aa: CASSTPLGGNYGYTF
cdr3_nt: TGTGCCAGCAGTACCCCTTTGGGGGGTAACTATGGCTACACCTTC

j_call: TRBJ1-1
clone_size: .
d_call: .
cdr3_length: 13
v_call: TRBV5-1
cdr3_aa: CASSSTTQARAFF
cdr3_nt: TGCGCCAGCAGCTCCACCACACAGGCGCGGGCTTTCTTT

j_call: TRBJ2-5
clone_size: few
d_call: TRBD1
cdr3_length: 16
v_call: TRBV6-6
cdr3_aa: CASSDRGRRAGETQYF
cdr3_nt: TGTGCCAGCAGCGACAGGGGGCGCAGGGCGGGGGAGACCCAGTACTTC

j_call: TRBJ1-1
clone_size: few
d_call: TRBD1
cdr3_length: 16
v_call: TRBV5-4
cdr3_aa: CASRPTPQGGKTEAFF
cdr3_nt: TGTGCCAGCAGACCGACGCCTCAGGGGGGAAAAACTGAAGCTTTCTTT

j_call: TRBJ2-3
clone_size: .
d_call: TRBD2
cdr3_length: 15
v_call: TRBV10-1
cdr3_aa: CASKQASGSTDTQYF
cdr3_nt: TGCGCCAGCAAACAAGCTAGCGGGAGCACAGATACGCAGTATTTT

j_call: TRBJ2-2
clone_size: .
d_call: TRBD2
cdr3_length: 15
v_call: TRBV2
cdr3_aa: CASSSRGGDTGELFF
cdr3_nt: TGTGCCAGCAGCTCCCGGGGGGGCGACACCGGGGAGCTGTTTTTT

j_call: TRBJ2-7
clone_size: .
d_call: .
cdr3_length: 16
v_call: TRBV4-2
cdr3_aa: CASSQQGTGNSYEQYF
cdr3_nt: TGTGCCAGCAGCCAACAGGGAACAGGGAACTCCTACGAGCAGTACTTC

j_call: TRBJ2-3
clone_size: few
d_call: .
cdr3_length: 15
v_call: TRBV5-4
cdr3_aa: CASRGGSSSTNTQYF
cdr3_nt: TGTGCCAGCAGGGGGGGATCCTCTAGCACAAATACGCAGTATTTT

j_call: TRBJ2-7
clone_size: few
d_call: TRBD1
cdr3_length: 15
v_call: TRBV9
cdr3_aa: CASSPWTGGFYEQYF
cdr3_nt: TGTGCCAGCAGCCCCTGGACAGGGGGCTTTTACGAGCAGTACTTC

j_call: TRBJ2-5
clone_size: .
d_call: .
cdr3_length: 14
v_call: TRBV18
cdr3_aa: CASSPPTHQETQYF
cdr3_nt: TGTGCCAGCTCACCCCCTACCCACCAAGAGACCCAGTACTTC

j_call: TRBJ1-2
clone_size: few
d_call: TRBD1
cdr3_length: 16
v_call: TRBV7-2
cdr3_aa: CASSLGGQGIDYGYTF
cdr3_nt: TGTGCCAGCAGCTTAGGGGGACAGGGGATCGACTATGGCTACACCTTC

j_call: TRBJ2-3
clone_size: few
d_call: TRBD2
cdr3_length: 15
v_call: TRBV7-9
cdr3_aa: CASSRLAGGLDTQYF
cdr3_nt: TGTGCCAGCAGCCGCCTAGCGGGAGGGCTGGATACGCAGTATTTT

j_call: TRBJ1-6
clone_size: few
d_call: .
cdr3_length: 14
v_call: TRBV2
cdr3_aa: CASRWQGQGSPLHF
cdr3_nt: TGTGCCAGCAGGTGGCAGGGGCAGGGTTCACCCCTCCACTTT

j_call: TRBJ2-5
clone_size: few
d_call: TRBD2
cdr3_length: 17
v_call: TRBV6-1
cdr3_aa: CASSDTAGGPFTETQYF
cdr3_nt: TGTGCCAGCAGTGACACAGCGGGGGGGCCTTTCACAGAGACCCAGTACTTC

j_call: TRBJ2-3
clone_size: few
d_call: TRBD2
cdr3_length: 15
v_call: TRBV7-9
cdr3_aa: CASSRTSSSTDTQYF
cdr3_nt: TGTGCCAGCAGCAGGACTAGTTCTAGCACAGATACGCAGTATTTT

j_call: TRBJ2-1
clone_size: few
d_call: .
cdr3_length: 14
v_call: TRBV7-6
cdr3_aa: CASSFAEAYNEQFF
cdr3_nt: TGTGCCAGCAGCTTCGCGGAGGCCTACAATGAGCAGTTCTTC

j_call: TRBJ1-1
clone_size: .
d_call: .
cdr3_length: 14
v_call: TRBV4-1
cdr3_aa: CASSQAGLGTEAFF
cdr3_nt: TGCGCCAGCAGCCAAGCAGGGTTAGGGACTGAAGCTTTCTTT

j_call: TRBJ2-3
clone_size: .
d_call: TRBD2
cdr3_length: 16
v_call: TRBV7-3
cdr3_aa: CASSSRTSGGTDTQYF
cdr3_nt: TGTGCCAGCAGCTCCCGGACTAGCGGGGGCACAGATACGCAGTATTTT

j_call: TRBJ1-2
clone_size: .
d_call: .
cdr3_length: 15
v_call: TRBV11-2
cdr3_aa: CASSSPEALLYGYTF
cdr3_nt: TGTGCCAGCAGCTCCCCCGAGGCGCTCCTCTATGGCTACACCTTC

j_call: TRBJ2-2
clone_size: few
d_call: .
cdr3_length: 17
v_call: TRBV11-2
cdr3_aa: CASSLRRGQAGTGELFF
cdr3_nt: TGTGCCAGCAGCTTACGAAGAGGGCAGGCTGGCACCGGGGAGCTGTTTTTT

j_call: TRBJ2-5
clone_size: .
d_call: TRBD2
cdr3_length: 17
v_call: TRBV5-1
cdr3_aa: CASRSTPGLVSSETQYF
cdr3_nt: TGCGCCAGCAGGTCTACCCCGGGACTAGTGAGTTCGGAGACCCAGTACTTC